Included here is one TCR beta chain sequence, with context. This specimen comes from a study of blood T cell repertoires in COVID-19. In the study overall: Acute-phase and convalescent COVID-19 samples originated in the United States, Italy and Spain. PBMCs, B-cell-depleted T cells, or T cells provided the cDNA or gDNA that made up the material.

This CDR3 has 14 residues. Trimming removed 4 bases from V and 3 bases from J, with 10 bases in between. Germline V CDR1 and CDR2: SGHRS, YFSETQ. Original methodology: It was from reference gene primer amplification that nucleated cell counts were estimated. Data came from immunoSEQ multiplex PCR; TCRdb stores just in-frame clones and leaves some out. V, J and clone size reflect that table, while D and trimming were determined from the DNA. The table lists fewer than 250,000 clones, roughly 84% of them singletons. The chain couples TRBV5-1 to TRBJ2-2; D is perhaps TRBD2 (5 bases). The clonotype originates from a human donor in a cohort sampled during active COVID-19. The sequenced sample consisted of peripheral blood. The CDR3 loop is CASSPEGHTGELFF. The DNA for the CDR3 is TGCGCCAGCAGCCCTGAGGGCCACACCGGGGAGCTGTTTTTT.